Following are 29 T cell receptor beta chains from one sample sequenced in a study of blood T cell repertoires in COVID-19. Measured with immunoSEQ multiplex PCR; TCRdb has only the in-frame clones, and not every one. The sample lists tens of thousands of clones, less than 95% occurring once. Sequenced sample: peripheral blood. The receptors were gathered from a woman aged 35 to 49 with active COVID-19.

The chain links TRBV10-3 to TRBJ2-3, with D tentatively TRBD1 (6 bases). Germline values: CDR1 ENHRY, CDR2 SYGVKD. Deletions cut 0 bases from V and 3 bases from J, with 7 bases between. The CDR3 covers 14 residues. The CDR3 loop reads CAISESRGTDTQYF. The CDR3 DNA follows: TGTGCCATCAGTGAGTCCAGGGGTACAGATACGCAGTATTTT.

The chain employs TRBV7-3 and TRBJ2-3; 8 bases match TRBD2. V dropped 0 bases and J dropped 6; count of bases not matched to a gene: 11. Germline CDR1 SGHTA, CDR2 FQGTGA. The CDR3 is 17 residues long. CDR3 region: CASSLTGKAGEGDTQYF. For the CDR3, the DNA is TGTGCCAGCAGCTTAACGGGGAAAGCGGGGGAAGGGGATACGCAGTATTTT. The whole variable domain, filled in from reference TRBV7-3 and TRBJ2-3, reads GAGVSQTPSNKVTEKGKYVELRCDPISGHTALYWYRQSLGQGPEFLIYFQGTGAADDSGLPNDRFFAVRPEGSVSTLKIQRTERGDSAVYLCASSLTGKAGEGDTQYFGPGTRLTVL.

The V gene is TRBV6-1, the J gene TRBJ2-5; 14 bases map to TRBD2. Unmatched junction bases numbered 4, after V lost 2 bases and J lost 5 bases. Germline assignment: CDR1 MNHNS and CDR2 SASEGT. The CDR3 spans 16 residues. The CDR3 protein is CASSEQGLAGVETQYF. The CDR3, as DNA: TGTGCCAGCAGTGAACAGGGACTAGCGGGGGTGGAGACCCAGTACTTC.

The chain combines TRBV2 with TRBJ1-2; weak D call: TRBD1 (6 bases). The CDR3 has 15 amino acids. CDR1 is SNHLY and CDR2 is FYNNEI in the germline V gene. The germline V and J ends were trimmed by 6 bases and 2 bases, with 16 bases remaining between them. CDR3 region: CASRANGTSNYGYTF. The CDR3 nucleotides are TGTGCCAGCAGGGCTAATGGGACATCCAACTATGGCTACACCTTC.

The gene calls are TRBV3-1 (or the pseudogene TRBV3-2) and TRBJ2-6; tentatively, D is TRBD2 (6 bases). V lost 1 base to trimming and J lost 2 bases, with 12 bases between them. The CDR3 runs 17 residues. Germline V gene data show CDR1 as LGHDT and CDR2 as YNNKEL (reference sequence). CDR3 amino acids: CASSQGGGGTGANVLTF. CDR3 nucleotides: TGTGCCAGCAGCCAAGGTGGGGGAGGAACTGGGGCCAACGTCCTGACTTTC.

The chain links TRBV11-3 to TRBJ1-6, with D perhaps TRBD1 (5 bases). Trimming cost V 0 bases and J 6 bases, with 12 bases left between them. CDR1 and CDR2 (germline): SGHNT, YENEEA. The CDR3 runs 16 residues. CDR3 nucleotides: TGTGCCAGCAGCTTAGACCCCAGGGCCGCTAATTCACCCCTCCACTTT. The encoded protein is CASSLDPRAANSPLHF.

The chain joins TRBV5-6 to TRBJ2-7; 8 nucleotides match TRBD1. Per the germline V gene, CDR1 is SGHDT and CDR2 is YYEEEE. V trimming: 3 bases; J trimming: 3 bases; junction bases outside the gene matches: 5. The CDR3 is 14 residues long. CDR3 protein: CASSWTGLDYEQYF. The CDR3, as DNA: TGTGCCAGCAGCTGGACAGGGCTGGACTACGAGCAGTACTTC.

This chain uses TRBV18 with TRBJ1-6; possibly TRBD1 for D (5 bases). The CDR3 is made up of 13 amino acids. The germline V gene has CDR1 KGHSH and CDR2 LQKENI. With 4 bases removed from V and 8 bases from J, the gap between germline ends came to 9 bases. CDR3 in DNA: TGTGCCAGCTCACAGGGGAACGATTCACCCCTCCACTTT. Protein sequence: CASSQGNDSPLHF.

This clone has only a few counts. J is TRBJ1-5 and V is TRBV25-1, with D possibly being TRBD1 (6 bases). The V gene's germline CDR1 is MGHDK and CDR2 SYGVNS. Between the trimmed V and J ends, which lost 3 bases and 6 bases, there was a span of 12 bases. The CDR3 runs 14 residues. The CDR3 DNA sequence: TGTGCCAGCAGTGAGAGACAGGCCGGTCAGCCCCAGCATTTT. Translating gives CASSERQAGQPQHF.

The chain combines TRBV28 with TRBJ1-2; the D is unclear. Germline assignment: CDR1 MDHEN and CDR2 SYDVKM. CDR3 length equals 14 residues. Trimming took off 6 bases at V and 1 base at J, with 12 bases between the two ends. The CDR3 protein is CASRSPGINYGYTF. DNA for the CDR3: TGTGCCAGCAGGTCCCCCGGGATTAACTATGGCTACACCTTC.

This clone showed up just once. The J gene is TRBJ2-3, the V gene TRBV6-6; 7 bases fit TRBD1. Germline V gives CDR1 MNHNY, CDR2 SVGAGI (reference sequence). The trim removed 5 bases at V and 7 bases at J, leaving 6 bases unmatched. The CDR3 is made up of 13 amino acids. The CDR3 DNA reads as TGTGCCAGCAGTGCATCACAGGGGAATACGCAGTATTTT. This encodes CASSASQGNTQYF.

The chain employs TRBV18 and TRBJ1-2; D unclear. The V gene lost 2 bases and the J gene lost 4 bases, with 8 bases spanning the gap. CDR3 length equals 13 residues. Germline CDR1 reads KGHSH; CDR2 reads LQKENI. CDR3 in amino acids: CASSPGGGYGYTF. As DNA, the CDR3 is TGTGCCAGCTCACCAGGAGGCGGCTATGGCTACACCTTC.

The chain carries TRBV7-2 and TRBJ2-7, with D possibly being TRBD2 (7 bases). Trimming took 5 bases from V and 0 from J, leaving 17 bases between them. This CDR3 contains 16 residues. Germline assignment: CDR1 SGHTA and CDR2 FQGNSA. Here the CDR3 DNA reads TGTGCCAGCAGCCTTTGGGGGGGGCTTAGCTCCTACGAGCAGTACTTC. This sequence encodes CASSLWGGLSSYEQYF.

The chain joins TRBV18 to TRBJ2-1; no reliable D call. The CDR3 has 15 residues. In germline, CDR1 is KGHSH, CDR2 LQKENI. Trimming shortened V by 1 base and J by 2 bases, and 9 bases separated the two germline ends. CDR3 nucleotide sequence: TGTGCCAGCTCACCACAAGCGCCCCCCTACAATGAGCAGTTCTTC. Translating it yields CASSPQAPPYNEQFF.

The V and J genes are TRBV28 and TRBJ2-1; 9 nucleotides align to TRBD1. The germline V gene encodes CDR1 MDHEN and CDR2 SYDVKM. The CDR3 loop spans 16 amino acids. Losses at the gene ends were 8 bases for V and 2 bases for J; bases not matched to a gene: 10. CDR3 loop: CASGGQGLNTYNEQFF. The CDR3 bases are TGTGCCAGCGGTGGACAGGGGCTAAACACCTACAATGAGCAGTTCTTC.

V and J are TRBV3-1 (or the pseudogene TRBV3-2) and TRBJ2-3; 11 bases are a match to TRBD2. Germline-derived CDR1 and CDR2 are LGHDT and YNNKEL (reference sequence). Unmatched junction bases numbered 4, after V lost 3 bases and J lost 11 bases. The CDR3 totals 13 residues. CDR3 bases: TGTGCCAGCAGCCAGTCACTAGCGGGAGAGCAGTATTTT. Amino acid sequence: CASSQSLAGEQYF.

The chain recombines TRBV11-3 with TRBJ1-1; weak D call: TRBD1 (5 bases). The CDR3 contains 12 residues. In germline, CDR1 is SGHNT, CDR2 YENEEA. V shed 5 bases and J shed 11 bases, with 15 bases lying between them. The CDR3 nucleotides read TGTGCCAGCAGCCAGTTACAGGAGTTGGCTTTCTTT. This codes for CASSQLQELAFF.

The CDR3 sequence: CASSQDRGGGYTF. CDR3 nucleotide sequence: TGCGCCAGCAGCCAAGATCGGGGGGGTGGCTACACCTTC. The chain couples TRBV4-1 to TRBJ1-2; perhaps TRBD1 as D (5 bases). The CDR3 has 13 amino acids. The ends were cut back, 0 bases at V and 7 bases at J, with 9 bases in the middle. Looked up from germline, CDR1 is MGHRA and CDR2 is YSYEKL.

CDR3 sequence reads: CASSIQRGHRDGYTF. The CDR3 DNA follows: TGTGCCAGTAGTATCCAAAGGGGGCATCGGGATGGCTACACCTTC. The V and J genes are TRBV19 and TRBJ1-2; 7 bases align to TRBD1. Germline CDR1 and CDR2: LNHDA and SQIVND (reference sequence). CDR3 length: 15 amino acids. Trimming removed 3 bases from V and 6 bases from J; junction bases left unmatched: 10.

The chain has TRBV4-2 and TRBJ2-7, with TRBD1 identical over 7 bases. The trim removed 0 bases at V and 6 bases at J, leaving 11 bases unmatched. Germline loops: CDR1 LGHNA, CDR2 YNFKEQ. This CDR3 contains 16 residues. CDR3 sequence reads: CASSQEGGRERSEQYF. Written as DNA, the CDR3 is TGTGCCAGCAGCCAAGAAGGGGGCAGGGAAAGGAGCGAGCAGTACTTC.

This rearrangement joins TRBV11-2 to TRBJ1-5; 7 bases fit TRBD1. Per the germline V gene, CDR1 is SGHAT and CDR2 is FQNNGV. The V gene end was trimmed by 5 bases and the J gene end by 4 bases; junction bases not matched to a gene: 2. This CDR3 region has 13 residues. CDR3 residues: CASSRDRNQPQHF. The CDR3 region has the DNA TGTGCCAGCAGCCGGGACAGAAATCAGCCCCAGCATTTT.

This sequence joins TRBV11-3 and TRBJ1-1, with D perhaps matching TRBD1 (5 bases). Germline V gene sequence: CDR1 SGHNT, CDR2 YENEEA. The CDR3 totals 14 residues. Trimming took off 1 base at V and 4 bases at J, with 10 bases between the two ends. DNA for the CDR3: TGTGCCAGCAGCTTAGTACGGGGGTCCACTGAAGCTTTCTTT. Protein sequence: CASSLVRGSTEAFF.

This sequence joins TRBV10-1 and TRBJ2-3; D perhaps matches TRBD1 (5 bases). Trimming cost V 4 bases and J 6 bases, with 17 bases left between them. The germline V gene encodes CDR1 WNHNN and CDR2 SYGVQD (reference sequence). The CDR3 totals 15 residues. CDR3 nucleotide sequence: TGCGCCAGCAGTGGAGTGCCCCTGGGGCGCGATACGCAGTATTTT. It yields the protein CASSGVPLGRDTQYF.

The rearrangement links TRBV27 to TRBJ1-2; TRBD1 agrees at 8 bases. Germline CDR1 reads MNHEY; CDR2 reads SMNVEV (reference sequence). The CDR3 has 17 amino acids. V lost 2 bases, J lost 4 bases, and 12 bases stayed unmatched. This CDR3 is CASSLDHSGGVAYGYTF. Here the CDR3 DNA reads TGTGCCAGCAGTTTAGATCACTCAGGGGGCGTAGCCTATGGCTACACCTTC.

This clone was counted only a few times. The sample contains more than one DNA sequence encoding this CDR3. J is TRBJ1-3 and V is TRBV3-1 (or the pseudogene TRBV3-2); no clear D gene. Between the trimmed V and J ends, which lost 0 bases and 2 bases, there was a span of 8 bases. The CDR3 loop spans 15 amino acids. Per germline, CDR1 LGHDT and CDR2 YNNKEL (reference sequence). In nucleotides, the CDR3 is TGTGCCAGCAGCCAAGATAGAGTGGCTGGAAACACCATATATTTT. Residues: CASSQDRVAGNTIYF.

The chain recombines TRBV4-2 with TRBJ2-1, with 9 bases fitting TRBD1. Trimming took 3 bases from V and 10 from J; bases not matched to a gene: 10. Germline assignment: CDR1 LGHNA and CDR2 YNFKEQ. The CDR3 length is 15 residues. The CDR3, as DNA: TGTGCCAGCAGCCAGGGACAGGGCAGGGAAGTGGAGCAGTTCTTC. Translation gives CASSQGQGREVEQFF.

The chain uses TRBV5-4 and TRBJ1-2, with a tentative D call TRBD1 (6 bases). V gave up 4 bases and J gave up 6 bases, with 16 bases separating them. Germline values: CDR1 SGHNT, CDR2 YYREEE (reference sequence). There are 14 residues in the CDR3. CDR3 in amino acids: CASSHGQQPDGYTF. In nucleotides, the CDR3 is TGTGCCAGCAGCCATGGACAGCAACCCGATGGCTACACCTTC.

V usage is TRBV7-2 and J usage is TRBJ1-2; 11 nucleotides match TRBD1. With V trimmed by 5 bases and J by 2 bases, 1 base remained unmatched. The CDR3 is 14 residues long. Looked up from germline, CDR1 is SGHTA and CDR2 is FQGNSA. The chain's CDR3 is CASSRDRGNYGYTF. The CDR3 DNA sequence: TGTGCCAGCAGCAGGGACAGGGGGAACTATGGCTACACCTTC.

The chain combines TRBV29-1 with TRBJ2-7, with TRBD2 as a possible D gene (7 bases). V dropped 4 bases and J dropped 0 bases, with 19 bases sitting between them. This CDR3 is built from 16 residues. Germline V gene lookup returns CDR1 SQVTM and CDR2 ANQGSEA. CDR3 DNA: TGCAGCGTTGTCGAGGGGGGGGCGGGAAGCTCCTACGAGCAGTACTTC. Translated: CSVVEGGAGSSYEQYF.